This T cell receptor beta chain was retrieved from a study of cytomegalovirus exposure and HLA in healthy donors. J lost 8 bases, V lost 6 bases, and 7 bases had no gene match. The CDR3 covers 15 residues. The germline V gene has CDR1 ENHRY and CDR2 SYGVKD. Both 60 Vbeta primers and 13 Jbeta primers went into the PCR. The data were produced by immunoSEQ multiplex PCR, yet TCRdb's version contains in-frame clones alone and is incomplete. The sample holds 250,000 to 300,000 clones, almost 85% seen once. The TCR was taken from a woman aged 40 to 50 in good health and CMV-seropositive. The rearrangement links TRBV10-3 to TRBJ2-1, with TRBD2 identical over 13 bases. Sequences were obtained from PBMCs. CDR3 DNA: TGTGCCATCAGCTTACTAGCGGGAGGGCCCGATGAGCAGTTCTTC. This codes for CAISLLAGGPDEQFF.